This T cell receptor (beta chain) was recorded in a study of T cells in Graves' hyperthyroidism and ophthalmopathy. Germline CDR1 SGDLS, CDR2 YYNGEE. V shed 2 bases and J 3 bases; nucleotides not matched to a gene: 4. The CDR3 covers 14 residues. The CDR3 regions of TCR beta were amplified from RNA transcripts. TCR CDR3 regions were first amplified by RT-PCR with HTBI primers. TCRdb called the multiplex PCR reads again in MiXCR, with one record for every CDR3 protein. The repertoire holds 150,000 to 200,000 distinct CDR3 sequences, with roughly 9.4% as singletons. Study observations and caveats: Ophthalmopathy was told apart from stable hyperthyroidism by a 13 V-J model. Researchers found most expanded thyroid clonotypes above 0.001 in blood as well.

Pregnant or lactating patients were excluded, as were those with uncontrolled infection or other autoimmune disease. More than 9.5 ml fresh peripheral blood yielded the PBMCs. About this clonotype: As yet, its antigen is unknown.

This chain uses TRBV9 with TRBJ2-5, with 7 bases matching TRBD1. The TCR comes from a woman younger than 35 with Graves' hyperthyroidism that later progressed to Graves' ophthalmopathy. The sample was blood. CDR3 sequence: CASSVRGNEETQYF. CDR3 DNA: TGTGCCAGCAGCGTCAGGGGGAATGAAGAGACCCAGTACTTC.